Detailed here is one TCR beta chain. With a J-beta primer mix and a sample-barcoded 5' primer, a second PCR ran about 7 to 12 cycles. Every sample produced at least 3 million CDR3-containing paired-end reads. TCRdb re-derived calls from the 5' RACE reads in MiXCR, one entry per CDR3 protein. In the table there are under 750,000 distinct CDR3 sequences, roughly 48% of which are singletons. V was pared by 4 bases and J by 11 bases, with 12 bases of the junction left unmatched. Germline V gene lookup returns CDR1 SEHNR and CDR2 FQNEAQ (reference sequence). The CDR3 loop spans 14 amino acids. The data were obtained in a study of blood T cells in healthy people across ages. Researchers isolated at least 6 million PBMCs per sample.

This receptor was taken from an elderly man in good health. The sequenced sample was blood. The chain carries TRBV7-9 and TRBJ1-1; 8 positions match TRBD1. CDR3 sequence: CASSSPDRGTPAFF. The CDR3 nucleotides read TGTGCCAGCAGCTCCCCAGACAGGGGCACCCCGGCTTTCTTT.